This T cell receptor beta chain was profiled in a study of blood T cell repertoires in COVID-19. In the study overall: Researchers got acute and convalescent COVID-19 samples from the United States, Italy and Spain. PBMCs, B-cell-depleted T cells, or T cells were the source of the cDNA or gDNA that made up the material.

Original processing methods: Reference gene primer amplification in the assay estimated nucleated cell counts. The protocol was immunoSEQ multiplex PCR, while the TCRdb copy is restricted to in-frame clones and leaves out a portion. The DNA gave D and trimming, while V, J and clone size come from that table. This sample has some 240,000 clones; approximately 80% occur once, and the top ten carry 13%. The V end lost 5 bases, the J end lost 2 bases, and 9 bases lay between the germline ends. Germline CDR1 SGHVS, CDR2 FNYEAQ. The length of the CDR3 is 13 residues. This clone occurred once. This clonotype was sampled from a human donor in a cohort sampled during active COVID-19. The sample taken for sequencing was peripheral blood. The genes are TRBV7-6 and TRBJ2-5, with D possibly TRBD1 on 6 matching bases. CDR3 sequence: CASSQDRQETQYF. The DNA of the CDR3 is TGTGCCAGCAGCCAAGACAGGCAAGAGACCCAGTACTTC.